A single sample gave rise to the 21 T cell receptor beta chains below, sequenced in a study of T-cell memory formation after mild COVID-19. TCRdb recomputed calls from the 5' RACE reads with MiXCR, one row per CDR3 protein. The data show under 200,000 distinct CDR3 sequences, around a third seen once. The sequenced sample was PBMCs or a T cell subset sorted from them (not recorded which). The receptors here all came from an adult woman who had mild COVID-19 (a few samples of this study predate the infection). Cell type and time point are not known.

V usage is TRBV5-1 and J usage is TRBJ1-2; TRBD1 is a possible D gene (5 bases). CDR1 is SGHRS, CDR2 YFSETQ, per germline. V lost 1 base, J lost 7 bases, and 5 bases lay in between. The length of the CDR3 is 11 residues. In DNA, the CDR3 is TGCGCCAGCAGCTTGAGGGGTGGCTACACCTTC. It specifies CASSLRGGYTF.

The V and J genes are TRBV15 and TRBJ2-5; D possibly corresponds to TRBD1 (6 bases). CDR3 length: 14 amino acids. Trimming cost V 0 bases and J 5 bases, with 10 bases left between them. Germline values: CDR1 LNHNV, CDR2 YYDKDF (reference sequence). The CDR3 coding sequence is TGTGCCACCAGCAGAGACAGGGGTTTGGAGACCCAGTACTTC. This codes for CATSRDRGLETQYF.

This clonotype was recorded a few times. This sequence joins TRBV7-6 and TRBJ1-2, with D hard to call. Germline assignment: CDR1 SGHVS and CDR2 FNYEAQ. The CDR3 runs to 12 residues. Trimming removed 3 bases from V and 8 bases from J, with 10 bases in between. Here the CDR3 DNA reads TGTGCCAGCAGCTTGGACCTGGGAGGCTACACCTTC. Its protein product is CASSLDLGGYTF.

The chain carries TRBV6-5 and TRBJ1-6, with D maybe TRBD1 (5 bases). V shed 2 bases and J shed 10 bases, with 9 bases lying between them. Looked up from germline, CDR1 is MNHEY and CDR2 is SVGAGI. The CDR3 spans 13 residues. CDR3 in DNA: TGTGCCAGCAGTTACGAGGGGCACTCACCCCTCCACTTT. Its protein is CASSYEGHSPLHF.

This chain joins TRBV20-1 and TRBJ1-1, with 8 nucleotides matching TRBD1. Per the germline V gene, CDR1 is DFQATT and CDR2 is SNEGSKA (reference sequence). The CDR3 runs to 15 residues. V shed 7 bases, J shed 0 bases, and the junction held 10 bases outside the gene matches. The CDR3 DNA follows: TGCAGTGATTCCGGACAGGGAAGGATGAACACTGAAGCTTTCTTT. Residues: CSDSGQGRMNTEAFF.

CDR3 DNA: TGTGCCAGCAGCGCGACAGGGGGAAGCGGGGGCACGCAGTATTTT. The encoded protein is CASSATGGSGGTQYF. The chain uses TRBV9 and TRBJ2-3; maybe TRBD1 (9 bases). Germline V gives CDR1 SGDLS, CDR2 YYNGEE. The CDR3 length is 15 residues. V lost 3 bases and J lost 9, with 20 bases in between.

This clonotype was detected only a few times. The CDR3 DNA reads as TGCAGCGTTGAAGAACAGGGGGCCTCGTACAATGAGCAGTTCTTC. This sequence encodes CSVEEQGASYNEQFF. J is TRBJ2-1 and V is TRBV29-1; 9 bases map to TRBD1. Germline CDR1 reads SQVTM; CDR2 reads ANQGSEA. There are 15 residues in the CDR3. Germline trimming cut 0 bases from V and 4 bases from J; bases unmatched to any gene: 4.

This clonotype was observed a handful of times. The rearrangement joins TRBV20-1 to TRBJ2-5, with 8 bases that match TRBD2. CDR1 is DFQATT and CDR2 is SNEGSKA in the germline V gene (reference sequence). This CDR3 has 15 residues. The V segment lost 6 bases and the J segment 5 bases; nucleotides outside the gene matches: 14. The CDR3: CSASALTGGPETQYF. The CDR3 DNA reads TGCAGTGCGTCTGCCCTGACGGGAGGGCCCGAGACCCAGTACTTC.

This clonotype was seen a few times. The chain joins TRBV12-3 or TRBV12-4 to TRBJ1-1, with no clear D. The CDR3 is 11 amino acids. Trimming removed 7 bases at V and 2 bases at J, with 5 bases between. The CDR3 here is CASKRNTEAFF. The CDR3 DNA sequence: TGTGCCAGCAAAAGAAACACTGAAGCTTTCTTT.

This chain uses TRBV6-2 or TRBV6-3 with TRBJ2-5; 7 nucleotides align to TRBD1. V was pared by 8 bases and J by 3 bases, with 9 bases of the junction left unmatched. Germline CDR1 and CDR2: MNHEY and SVGEGT. This CDR3 has 14 residues. The CDR3 DNA is TGTGCCAGCGGCAACCGGGACAGAAAAGAGACCCAGTACTTC. Translating gives CASGNRDRKETQYF.

This chain connects TRBV7-9 to TRBJ2-1; weak D call: TRBD2 (6 bases). Germline V lookup: CDR1 SEHNR, CDR2 FQNEAQ (reference sequence). V was shortened by 4 bases and J by 2 bases, with 12 bases between the two germline ends. The CDR3 loop spans 15 amino acids. Here the CDR3 DNA reads TGTGCCAGCAGCTGGAGTAGCGGCACCTACAATGAGCAGTTCTTC. Translating it yields CASSWSSGTYNEQFF. Full variable domain (missing parts from reference TRBV7-9 and TRBJ2-1): DTGVSQNPRHKITKRGQNVTFRCDPISEHNRLYWYRQTLGQGPEFLTYFQNEAQLEKSRLLSDRFSAERPKGSFSTLEIQRTEQGDSAMYLCASSWSSGTYNEQFFGPGTRLTVL.

The chain recombines TRBV11-3 with TRBJ2-3; unclear D gene. Germline V gene data show CDR1 as SGHNT and CDR2 as YENEEA. V was trimmed by 3 bases and J by 0 bases, leaving 7 bases between them. This CDR3 contains 14 residues. Here the CDR3 reads CASSFGPSTDTQYF. CDR3 nucleotide sequence: TGTGCCAGCAGCTTTGGACCAAGCACAGATACGCAGTATTTT.

V is TRBV7-9 and J is TRBJ2-7; D may be TRBD1 (6 bases). V was shortened by 3 bases and J by 2 bases, with 17 bases between the two germline ends. The germline V gene encodes CDR1 SEHNR and CDR2 FQNEAQ (reference sequence). This CDR3 contains 16 residues. The CDR3 DNA reads as TGTGCCAGCAGCTTGCCGGACAGCCCGAACCCCTACGAGCAGTACTTC. Amino acids: CASSLPDSPNPYEQYF. The full variable domain, completed using reference TRBV7-9 and TRBJ2-7, is DTGVSQNPRHKITKRGQNVTFRCDPISEHNRLYWYRQTLGQGPEFLTYFQNEAQLEKSRLLSDRFSAERPKGSFSTLEIQRTEQGDSAMYLCASSLPDSPNPYEQYFGPGTRLTVT.

This clonotype turned up a few times. This rearrangement joins TRBV29-1 to TRBJ2-5; 8 bases line up with TRBD2. Germline V gene sequence: CDR1 SQVTM, CDR2 ANQGSEA. Trimming removed 4 bases from V and 2 bases from J; junction bases left unmatched: 3. The CDR3 has 13 amino acids. The DNA for the CDR3 is TGCAGCGTTGCGGGAGGGCGGCAAGAGACCCAGTACTTC. It translates to CSVAGGRQETQYF.

The chain employs TRBV5-4 and TRBJ1-5; D gene ambiguous. The CDR3 loop spans 14 amino acids. V was pared by 4 bases and J by 8 bases, with 16 bases between. Germline CDR1 and CDR2: SGHNT and YYREEE (reference sequence). CDR3 sequence reads: CASSRGEVNEPQHF. The CDR3 region has the DNA TGTGCCAGCAGCCGTGGGGAGGTGAATGAGCCCCAGCATTTT.

This rearrangement joins TRBV12-3 or TRBV12-4 to TRBJ1-5; maybe TRBD1 (5 bases). V was clipped by 5 bases and J by 7 bases, with 24 bases between them. The CDR3 is 17 residues long. This CDR3 is CASSLRGGSGSEQPQHF. As DNA, the CDR3 is TGTGCCAGCAGTCTCCGCGGGGGAAGCGGAAGCGAGCAGCCCCAGCATTTT.

The chain uses TRBV29-1 and TRBJ2-5, with 9 bases identical to TRBD1. CDR3 length: 13 residues. Per germline, CDR1 SQVTM and CDR2 ANQGSEA. V trimming: 4 bases; J trimming: 7 bases; junction bases outside the gene matches: 7. The CDR3 is CSVVQGAGGTQYF. The CDR3, as DNA: TGCAGCGTTGTACAGGGGGCAGGGGGGACCCAGTACTTC.

This clonotype has just a few counts. The chain uses TRBV29-1 and TRBJ2-5, with a possible D match to TRBD2 (6 bases). The V end was cut by 4 bases, the J end by 3 bases, with 9 bases between. Germline values: CDR1 SQVTM, CDR2 ANQGSEA. The CDR3 sequence is 12 residues long. CDR3 nucleotides: TGCAGCGTTGGGTTAGCGGAAGAGACCCAGTACTTC. Translation: CSVGLAEETQYF.

This clonotype has just a few counts. This sequence joins TRBV5-1 and TRBJ2-1, with 13 bases lining up with TRBD2. This CDR3 comprises 16 residues. The V gene end was trimmed by 4 bases and the J gene end by 9 bases; junction bases not matched to a gene: 10. Germline CDR1 SGHRS, CDR2 YFSETQ. CDR3 bases: TGCGCCAGCAGCAGACAACTAGCGGGAGGGCCGGTTGAGCAGTTCTTC. This encodes CASSRQLAGGPVEQFF.

This clonotype showed up just a few times. The J gene is TRBJ2-7, the V gene TRBV7-2; D is uncertain. The CDR3 loop spans 15 amino acids. Germline CDR1 reads SGHTA; CDR2 reads FQGNSA. V was clipped by 1 base and J by 2 bases, with 12 bases between them. This CDR3 is CASSLEAGSAYEQYF. The DNA of the CDR3 is TGTGCCAGCAGCTTAGAGGCCGGATCGGCCTACGAGCAGTACTTC. Full variable domain (missing parts from reference TRBV7-2 and TRBJ2-7): GAGVSQSPSNKVTEKGKDVELRCDPISGHTALYWYRQSLGQGLEFLIYFQGNSAPDKSGLPSDRFSAERTGGSVSTLTIQRTQQEDSAVYLCASSLEAGSAYEQYFGPGTRLTVT.

This clonotype has a single count. The V call is TRBV6-2 or TRBV6-3, the J call TRBJ1-2, with unresolved D. This CDR3 region has 11 residues. CDR1 and CDR2 from the germline V gene are MNHEY and SVGEGT. V was trimmed by 8 bases and J by 5 bases, leaving 9 bases between them. The CDR3 is CASEGRYGYTF. CDR3 in DNA: TGTGCCAGCGAGGGTCGTTATGGCTACACCTTC.